This T cell receptor beta chain derives from a study of response to subunit inactivated influenza vaccine. Study-level findings and limits: Authors suggested few new T cells are recruited by each seasonal influenza vaccination.

TCRdb ran MiXCR on the RT-PCR reads and lists one entry per CDR3 protein. The data hold 500,000 to 600,000 distinct CDR3 sequences, with about an eighth observed a single time. This clonotype came up a few times. Its antigen is not identified. The ends lost 3 bases at V and 6 bases at J; junction bases unmatched: 10. Germline assignment: CDR1 MNHEY and CDR2 SMNVEV (reference sequence). CDR3 size: 16 residues. The J gene is TRBJ2-2, the V gene TRBV27; TRBD2 aligns across 7 bases. The clonotype originates from a man between 45 and 60 years old who received an inactivated influenza vaccine. The sample here was PBMCs from blood, taken about 40 days after vaccination. The CDR3 DNA follows: TGTGCCAGCAGTTTTGTTGGCGGGAGCGGTCCCGGGGAGCTGTTTTTT. This translates into CASSFVGGSGPGELFF.